The 20 T cell receptor beta chains below all came from one sample that was sequenced in a study of shared clonotypes between healthy human individuals (TCRdb year 2020). CD8 naive samples were CD45RO-negative cells positively selected for CCR7, giving a CD45RA+CCR7+ population that excluded TemRA cells. The library relied on the immunoSEQ multiplex PCR assay. TCRdb stores this immuneACCESS table with in-frame sequences only. Part of the clones is absent; in the studies checked, under half of the shortfall reflects unresolved V genes, and no reason is known for the rest. The sample yields some 2.1 million clones; 93% were counted once. The top ten constitute less than 2% of the sample. Sequencing was done on a sample of naive CD8+ T cells from PBMCs. Sample cell subset or site, as interpreted from the label and publication: CD45RA+CCR7+. All receptors come from a man between 18 and 35 years old in good health. Some clones in this sample may be carry-over from other donors' samples.

This chain connects TRBV4-1 to TRBJ2-1, with 14 bases aligning to TRBD2. Trimming at V came to 4 bases and at J to 9 bases, leaving 8 bases not matched to a gene. Germline CDR1 MGHRA, CDR2 YSYEKL. This CDR3 comprises 16 residues. CDR3 residues: CASSLWTSGRSGEQFF. CDR3 sequence (DNA): TGCGCCAGCAGCCTTTGGACTAGCGGGAGGTCGGGTGAGCAGTTCTTC.

This rearrangement joins TRBV25-1 to TRBJ2-3; no firm D call. Trimming cost V 3 bases and J 4 bases, with 8 bases left between them. This CDR3 spans 13 amino acids. Germline-derived CDR1 and CDR2 are MGHDK and SYGVNS. The CDR3 DNA reads as TGTGCCAGCAGTGATATAGGCGCAGATACGCAGTATTTT. This translates into CASSDIGADTQYF. The whole variable domain, remainder taken from reference TRBV25-1 and TRBJ2-3, is EADIYQTPRYLVIGTGKKITLECSQTMGHDKMYWYQQDPGMELHLIHYSYGVNSTEKGDLSSESTVSRIRTEHFPLTLESARPSHTSQYLCASSDIGADTQYFGPGTRLTVL.

The rearrangement uses TRBV7-8 and TRBJ2-7, with D possibly being TRBD1 (5 bases). This CDR3 region has 15 residues. Germline loops: CDR1 SGHVS, CDR2 FQNEAQ. V lost 5 bases, J lost 2 bases, and 16 bases lay in between. The CDR3 DNA reads as TGTGCCAGCAGCCCAGTCATTGACAGCCCCTACGAGCAGTACTTC. It encodes CASSPVIDSPYEQYF.

This clone was observed a few times. The identical CDR3 is also encoded by other nucleotide sequences in the sample. V gene TRBV5-6 combines with J gene TRBJ2-7, with a weak D call TRBD2 (6 bases). The CDR3 totals 12 residues. The V end lost 0 bases, the J end lost 6 bases, and 7 bases lay between the germline ends. CDR1 SGHDT and CDR2 YYEEEE come from the germline V gene. The CDR3 reads CASSLGGGEQYF. The DNA for the CDR3 is TGTGCCAGCAGCTTGGGGGGAGGCGAGCAGTACTTC.

This clone has just one count. The rearrangement uses TRBV9 and TRBJ2-2; 7 bases match TRBD1. The CDR3 length is 18 residues. The germline V gene encodes CDR1 SGDLS and CDR2 YYNGEE. With 2 bases clipped from V and 1 base from J, the junction kept 11 bases outside the gene matches. The CDR3 here is CASSVTTGSELNTGELFF. The CDR3 bases are TGTGCCAGCAGCGTCACGACAGGGTCCGAGTTGAACACCGGGGAGCTGTTTTTT.

The V gene is TRBV6-5, the J gene TRBJ1-3; unclear D gene. V was cut by 7 bases and J by 2 bases, with 9 bases left in between. In germline, CDR1 is MNHEY, CDR2 SVGAGI. CDR3 size: 13 residues. This chain's CDR3 is CASNDHPGNTIYF. The CDR3, as DNA: TGTGCCAGCAACGACCACCCTGGAAACACCATATATTTT.

The gene calls are TRBV2 and TRBJ1-5, with TRBD1 matching 7 bases. The CDR3 contains 15 residues. V shed 6 bases, J shed 0 bases, and the junction held 5 bases outside the gene matches. The V gene's germline CDR1 is SNHLY and CDR2 FYNNEI. CDR3 sequence reads: CASSDRARSNQPQHF. The CDR3 bases are TGTGCCAGCAGCGACAGGGCGCGTAGCAATCAGCCCCAGCATTTT.

The chain recombines TRBV27 with TRBJ2-2, with 9 nucleotides matching TRBD2. The CDR3 spans 15 residues. CDR1 is MNHEY and CDR2 is SMNVEV in the germline V gene (reference sequence). With V trimmed by 3 bases and J by 4 bases, 3 bases remained unmatched. This chain's CDR3 is CASSFGTSPTGELFF. The CDR3, as DNA: TGTGCCAGCAGTTTTGGGACTAGCCCCACCGGGGAGCTGTTTTTT.

The gene calls are TRBV4-2 and TRBJ2-5; 9 nucleotides align to TRBD2. The J call may be wrong; the DNA end is better matched by TRBJ2-7. Per the germline V gene, CDR1 is LGHNA and CDR2 is YNFKEQ. The CDR3 loop spans 14 amino acids. The DNA for the CDR3 is TGTGCCAGCAGCCAAGGGACTAGCGTTTACGAGCAGTACTTC. Protein: CASSQGTSVYEQYF.

This chain links TRBV10-2 with TRBJ2-1, with 9 bases matching TRBD2. V trimming: 4 bases; J trimming: 4 bases; junction bases outside the gene matches: 2. Germline V gene lookup returns CDR1 WSHSY and CDR2 SAAADI. The CDR3 is made up of 14 amino acids. CDR3 in DNA: TGCGCCAGCAGTGTAGCGGGGGTATACAATGAGCAGTTCTTC. Translation: CASSVAGVYNEQFF.

The chain links TRBV28 to TRBJ2-7; 8 nucleotides agree with TRBD2. Trimming took 10 bases from V and 6 from J; bases not matched to a gene: 14. Germline CDR1 MDHEN, CDR2 SYDVKM. The CDR3 totals 14 residues. CDR3 bases: TGTGCCACTAGACTAGCGCCTTATCCGTCCGAGCAGTACTTC. This sequence encodes CATRLAPYPSEQYF.

V is TRBV28 and J is TRBJ1-5; tentative D call: TRBD1 (6 bases). Trimming took off 5 bases at V and 7 bases at J, with 18 bases between the two ends. This CDR3 contains 15 residues. From germline, CDR1 is MDHEN and CDR2 SYDVKM. This chain's CDR3 is CASSLQTGYQQPQHF. In DNA form, the CDR3 reads TGTGCCAGCAGTCTTCAAACAGGGTATCAACAGCCCCAGCATTTT.

The CDR3 DNA reads TGTGCCAGCAGCTCACGTGGAGAGGTTAGCAATCAGCCCCAGCATTTT. Translated: CASSSRGEVSNQPQHF. The rearrangement links TRBV7-2 to TRBJ1-5; D not resolved. The CDR3 contains 16 residues. V was shortened by 4 bases and J by 0 bases, with 13 bases between the two germline ends. The germline V gene encodes CDR1 SGHTA and CDR2 FQGNSA.

The count of this clone is one. The chain links TRBV6-5 to TRBJ1-4, with a tentative D call TRBD1 (5 bases). Trimming took 4 bases from V and 6 from J, leaving 12 bases between them. This CDR3 is 14 amino acids long. Looked up from germline, CDR1 is MNHEY and CDR2 is SVGAGI. Here the CDR3 reads CASSFTGADEKLFF. In DNA form, the CDR3 reads TGTGCCAGCAGTTTCACCGGGGCTGATGAAAAACTGTTTTTT.

The chain uses TRBV28 and TRBJ2-7, with D possibly matching TRBD2 (5 bases). Germline V lookup: CDR1 MDHEN, CDR2 SYDVKM. The CDR3 covers 15 residues. Trimming pared 5 bases from V and 7 bases from J, leaving 21 bases between. In DNA, the CDR3 is TGTGCCAGCAGTATTCCGGGCCAACTACCGGGGGAGCAGTACTTC. Translation: CASSIPGQLPGEQYF.

This sequence joins TRBV5-1 and TRBJ2-1; 15 nucleotides agree with TRBD2. There are 19 residues in the CDR3. V shed 5 bases and J 0 bases; nucleotides not matched to a gene: 9. Germline CDR1 reads SGHRS; CDR2 reads YFSETQ. The DNA for the CDR3 is TGCGCCAGCAGTTACTGGACTAGCGGGAGGGTGAGCTCCTACAATGAGCAGTTCTTC. This gives the protein CASSYWTSGRVSSYNEQFF.

This rearrangement joins TRBV27 to TRBJ2-1; 10 nucleotides match TRBD2. The CDR3 sequence is 19 residues long. The V and J ends lost 5 bases and 4 bases, in that order; junction bases with no gene match: 17. Germline CDR1 reads MNHEY; CDR2 reads SMNVEV (reference sequence). The CDR3: CASSISGTGGLADYNEQFF. For the CDR3, the DNA is TGTGCCAGCAGTATTTCCGGGACAGGAGGACTAGCGGATTACAATGAGCAGTTCTTC.

This clone has just one count. The chain carries TRBV19 and TRBJ2-4; 7 bases line up with TRBD1. V trimming: 5 bases; J trimming: 3 bases; junction bases outside the gene matches: 4. Germline assignment: CDR1 LNHDA and CDR2 SQIVND (reference sequence). The CDR3 covers 14 residues. The CDR3 loop reads CASSPRDSKNIQYF. The CDR3 nucleotides are TGTGCCAGTAGTCCTCGGGACAGCAAAAACATTCAGTACTTC.

The gene calls are TRBV4-3 and TRBJ2-3; 10 bases align to TRBD1. CDR1 LGHNA and CDR2 YSLEER come from the germline V gene. This CDR3 has 17 amino acids. V trimming: 7 bases; J trimming: 4 bases; junction bases outside the gene matches: 14. Here the CDR3 DNA reads TGCGCCAGCACCCGATGGGAGGCGGGACAGGGGTCAGATACGCAGTATTTT. It translates to CASTRWEAGQGSDTQYF.

The V call is TRBV9, the J call TRBJ2-1, with 12 bases matching TRBD2. The CDR3 runs to 16 residues. Trimming at V came to 3 bases and at J to 6 bases, leaving 7 bases not matched to a gene. Germline assignment: CDR1 SGDLS and CDR2 YYNGEE. The CDR3, as DNA: TGTGCCAGCAGCGGAGCCGGACTAGCGGGGACCAATGAGCAGTTCTTC. Its protein product is CASSGAGLAGTNEQFF.